This entry concerns a single TCR beta chain. No antigen is known for it. The sample belongs to a study of shared clonotypes between healthy human individuals. Whole-study context: Three CD4 naive, three CD4 memory, two CD8 naive and one CD8 memory plate were used per donor.

Notes on the study in general: Clonotype sharing across donors was expected to vary with sequencing depth. The genetic and exposure-history diversity represented was limited by few donors.

Trimming took off 2 bases at V and 5 bases at J, with 12 bases between the two ends. The CDR3 loop spans 14 amino acids. CDR1 SGHNT and CDR2 YYREEE come from the germline V gene (reference sequence). Clones were sequenced by immunoSEQ multiplex PCR, and TCRdb holds only the in-frame ones, with some missing. The sample consists of some 1.4 million clones, approximately 97% of them appearing once. The sample taken for sequencing was naive CD4+ T cells sorted from blood. Specified subset: CD45RA+ positively selected. The rearrangement links TRBV5-4 to TRBJ2-3; D may be TRBD1 (6 bases). This receptor was taken from a man aged 25 to 40 in good health. CDR3 DNA: TGTGCCAGCAGCTTCCCTCAGGGGAAAGATACGCAGTATTTT. Amino acid sequence: CASSFPQGKDTQYF.